The clone carrying this T cell receptor beta chain has just a few counts. CDR1 SGHTA and CDR2 FQGNSA come from the germline V gene. The CDR3 totals 14 residues. Trimming took 3 bases from V and 2 from J, leaving 10 bases between them. This table comes from immunoSEQ multiplex PCR, and its TCRdb copy is limited to in-frame clones, with some not included. The table has some 120,000 clones, about 93% seen once; the top ten hold 2% to 2.5%. This sample was taken from a study of control samples from healthy donors and cancer patients. Material for sequencing was blood. V gene TRBV7-2 combines with J gene TRBJ1-1, with D possibly TRBD1 on 5 matching bases. This receptor was identified in a man younger than 35 in good health. The CDR3: CASSFREGNTEAFF. The CDR3 DNA reads TGTGCCAGCAGCTTCAGGGAGGGAAACACTGAAGCTTTCTTT.